The 32 T cell receptor beta chains below were found in one sample sequenced in a study of cytomegalovirus exposure and HLA in healthy donors. In the PCR, 60 Vbeta and 13 Jbeta primers were used. TCRdb keeps only in-frame clones here, not all; method: immunoSEQ multiplex PCR. The profile shows 150,000 to 200,000 clones, about four fifths of them singletons. Source material: PBMCs. The receptors originated from a man aged 18 to 29 in good health and CMV-seronegative.

V and J are TRBV20-1 and TRBJ1-2; D is undetermined. Per the germline V gene, CDR1 is DFQATT and CDR2 is SNEGSKA (reference sequence). CDR3 length: 11 residues. Between the trimmed V and J ends, which lost 0 bases and 7 bases, there was a span of 6 bases. CDR3 sequence reads: CSARDPPGYTF. The CDR3 nucleotides are TGCAGTGCTAGAGACCCTCCTGGCTACACCTTC.

This clone was picked up one time. The chain employs TRBV2 and TRBJ2-1; TRBD2 matches 11 bases. The CDR3 loop spans 17 amino acids. CDR1 SNHLY and CDR2 FYNNEI come from the germline V gene. The ends lost 6 bases at V and 7 bases at J; junction bases unmatched: 14. CDR3 DNA: TGTGCCAGCAGCTACAACTTTCTAGCGGGAGGTCCAAATGAGCAGTTCTTC. It specifies CASSYNFLAGGPNEQFF.

In its sample, this clone was seen once. This chain joins TRBV28 and TRBJ1-1; tentative D call: TRBD1 (6 bases). Germline values: CDR1 MDHEN, CDR2 SYDVKM. The CDR3 is made up of 14 amino acids. Trimming removed 6 bases from V and 4 bases from J, with 15 bases in between. The DNA for the CDR3 is TGTGCCAGCAGCGCGAGGGGGGGAAGCACTGAAGCTTTCTTT. Translating gives CASSARGGSTEAFF. The whole variable domain, remainder taken from reference TRBV28 and TRBJ1-1, is DVKVTQSSRYLVKRTGEKVFLECVQDMDHENMFWYRQDPGLGLRLIYFSYDVKMKEKGDIPEGYSVSREKKERFSLILESASTNQTSMYLCASSARGGSTEAFFGQGTRLTVV.

The rearrangement links TRBV7-4 to TRBJ2-7; 8 bases match TRBD1. Germline CDR1 reads SGHVT; CDR2 reads SQSDAQ. The CDR3 consists of 15 residues. Unmatched junction bases numbered 7, after V lost 2 bases and J lost 4 bases. The CDR3 sequence is CASSLWDRLFYEQYF. DNA of the CDR3: TGTGCCAGCAGCTTATGGGACAGGTTATTTTACGAGCAGTACTTC.

The rearrangement links TRBV6-5 to TRBJ2-7; 8 nucleotides line up with TRBD1. CDR1 MNHEY and CDR2 SVGAGI come from the germline V gene. The CDR3 sequence is 15 residues long. Trimming removed 6 bases from V and 4 bases from J; junction bases left unmatched: 11. This CDR3 reads CASRTPTGDDYEQYF. Written as DNA, the CDR3 is TGTGCCAGCAGAACGCCGACAGGGGATGATTACGAGCAGTACTTC.

The chain uses TRBV7-2 and TRBJ2-5, with D perhaps TRBD1 or TRBD2 (5 bases each). TRBJ2-7 matches the DNA end more closely, so the J call is doubtful. Germline CDR1 is SGHTA and CDR2 is FQGNSA. The CDR3 is 14 amino acids. This chain's CDR3 is CASSSPGGGYEQYF. CDR3 DNA: TGTGCCAGCAGCTCCCCAGGTGGGGGCTACGAGCAGTACTTC.

The chain has TRBV6-5 and TRBJ2-3; 7 positions agree with TRBD2. Germline lookup yields CDR1 MNHEY and CDR2 SVGAGI. Trimming took 1 base from V and 0 from J; bases not matched to a gene: 4. The CDR3 runs to 16 residues. In DNA, the CDR3 is TGTGCCAGCAGTTACTACGGGGGAGGGAGCACAGATACGCAGTATTTT. Translated: CASSYYGGGSTDTQYF.

The chain carries TRBV15 and TRBJ1-3; D is possibly TRBD1 (6 bases). V gave up 0 bases and J gave up 0 bases, with 15 bases separating them. Germline V gene data show CDR1 as LNHNV and CDR2 as YYDKDF (reference sequence). CDR3 length: 18 residues. CDR3 sequence (DNA): TGTGCCACCAGCAGAGATTTCAGACAGGAAGCCTCTGGAAACACCATATATTTT. This gives the protein CATSRDFRQEASGNTIYF.

V gene TRBV5-1 combines with J gene TRBJ2-1; possibly TRBD1 for D (6 bases). The CDR3 length is 15 residues. The V end was cut by 5 bases, the J end by 1 base, with 13 bases between. Per germline, CDR1 SGHRS and CDR2 YFSETQ. The CDR3 loop is CASSSGQFSYNEQFF. Written as DNA, the CDR3 is TGCGCCAGCAGTTCCGGACAGTTTTCCTACAATGAGCAGTTCTTC.

The table lists this clone with a few counts. V gene TRBV28 combines with J gene TRBJ2-5, with D possibly TRBD2 on 5 matching bases. The CDR3 spans 15 residues. Per germline, CDR1 MDHEN and CDR2 SYDVKM. The V and J ends lost 4 bases and 5 bases respectively, with 17 bases between them. DNA of the CDR3: TGTGCCAGCAGTTCAGTTATCCTAGCAGTGGAGACCCAGTACTTC. Translating gives CASSSVILAVETQYF.

The genes are TRBV6-5 and TRBJ1-3; D unresolved. The germline CDR1 and CDR2 sequences are MNHEY and SVGAGI. This CDR3 is built from 11 residues. V dropped 2 bases and J dropped 10 bases, with 6 bases sitting between them. CDR3 DNA sequence: TGTGCCAGCAGTTACGGCACGACCATATATTTT. Encoded protein: CASSYGTTIYF.

This clone is medium-sized (0.01 to 0.1%). V and J are TRBV6-1 and TRBJ1-4, with D perhaps matching TRBD1 (5 bases). Per germline, CDR1 MNHNS and CDR2 SASEGT. V was trimmed by 0 bases and J by 0 bases, leaving 8 bases between them. The CDR3 loop spans 16 amino acids. The CDR3 DNA reads TGTGCCAGCAGTGAAGCGCCAGGGCCAACTAATGAAAAACTGTTTTTT. It specifies CASSEAPGPTNEKLFF.

The rearrangement uses TRBV4-3 and TRBJ1-1; 7 bases are shared with TRBD1. The CDR3 consists of 15 residues. The V segment lost 0 bases and the J segment 4 bases; nucleotides outside the gene matches: 5. Germline V gene data show CDR1 as LGHNA and CDR2 as YSLEER. The CDR3 sequence: CASSQDLRQGTEAFF. In DNA form, the CDR3 reads TGCGCCAGCAGCCAAGATCTTCGACAGGGCACTGAAGCTTTCTTT.

The chain uses TRBV7-9 and TRBJ2-1; D may be TRBD2 (6 bases). With 5 bases removed from V and 6 bases from J, the gap between germline ends came to 17 bases. The germline gives CDR1 SEHNR, CDR2 FQNEAQ (reference sequence). CDR3 length equals 15 residues. CDR3 sequence reads: CASSTKEGQGNEQFF. Written as DNA, the CDR3 is TGTGCCAGCAGCACGAAGGAGGGTCAAGGCAATGAGCAGTTCTTC.

Here the CDR3 DNA reads TGTGCCAGCAGTTACTCGAGTGGGCCGTACGAGCAGTACTTC. Translation gives CASSYSSGPYEQYF. The chain recombines TRBV6-5 with TRBJ2-7; D ambiguous. V lost 0 bases and J lost 4, with 10 bases in between. Germline V gene sequence: CDR1 MNHEY, CDR2 SVGAGI. The CDR3 length is 14 residues.

This clone was counted a single time. The J gene is TRBJ1-5, the V gene TRBV7-9; D might be TRBD1 (5 bases). The CDR3 sequence is 16 residues long. From germline, CDR1 is SEHNR and CDR2 FQNEAQ (reference sequence). Trimming took off 1 base at V and 8 bases at J, with 18 bases between the two ends. The CDR3 protein is CASSLGGVSQSKPQHF. The CDR3 DNA reads as TGTGCCAGCAGCTTAGGGGGGGTGAGTCAATCAAAGCCCCAGCATTTT.

The chain links TRBV18 to TRBJ1-4; 10 bases match TRBD1. CDR3 size: 14 residues. CDR1 is KGHSH, CDR2 LQKENI, per germline. The trim removed 3 bases at V and 8 bases at J, leaving 3 bases unmatched. The CDR3 is CASSPGTGEEKLFF. As DNA, the CDR3 is TGTGCCAGCTCACCCGGGACAGGGGAGGAAAAACTGTTTTTT.

This clone has more than one count but fewer than ten. This chain uses TRBV2 with TRBJ1-6; 7 bases line up with TRBD1. The J segment lost 6 bases and the V segment lost 5 bases, leaving 10 bases of the junction unmatched. CDR3 size: 16 residues. CDR1 is SNHLY and CDR2 is FYNNEI in the germline V gene. CDR3 nucleotides: TGTGCCAGCAGTATAAGATGGGGACAGACTAATTCACCCCTCCACTTT. It encodes CASSIRWGQTNSPLHF.

This clone was seen once. The rearrangement joins TRBV9 to TRBJ2-7; the match to TRBD1 covers 8 bases. V trimming: 0 bases; J trimming: 3 bases; junction bases outside the gene matches: 8. Per the germline V gene, CDR1 is SGDLS and CDR2 is YYNGEE. The CDR3 extends over 16 amino acids. The CDR3: CASSVAGQGAYYEQYF. The CDR3, as DNA: TGTGCCAGCAGCGTAGCCGGACAGGGTGCGTACTACGAGCAGTACTTC.

V usage is TRBV5-6 and J usage is TRBJ1-3; TRBD1 is a possible D gene (6 bases). Between the trimmed V and J ends, which lost 4 bases and 2 bases, there was a span of 13 bases. Germline loops: CDR1 SGHDT, CDR2 YYEEEE. This CDR3 is 15 amino acids long. As DNA, the CDR3 is TGTGCCAGCAGCACCACAGGGAGGGCTGGAAACACCATATATTTT. This codes for CASSTTGRAGNTIYF.

This rearrangement joins TRBV2 to TRBJ1-4, with TRBD1 as a possible D gene (6 bases). The CDR3 covers 14 residues. Per germline, CDR1 SNHLY and CDR2 FYNNEI. Trimming shortened V by 6 bases and J by 7 bases, and 15 bases separated the two germline ends. In DNA, the CDR3 is TGTGCCAGCAGGCGTACAGGGTCCAGTGAAAAACTGTTTTTT. This codes for CASRRTGSSEKLFF.

The chain carries TRBV12-5 and TRBJ2-5; 7 bases align to TRBD1. The V gene's germline CDR1 is LGHNT and CDR2 FRNRAP. Losses at the gene ends were 3 bases for V and 7 bases for J; bases not matched to a gene: 8. The CDR3 extends over 14 amino acids. The CDR3, as DNA: TGTGCTAGTGGTTTCGGAACAGGGGTGGGGACCCAGTACTTC. It translates to CASGFGTGVGTQYF.

J is TRBJ2-6 and V is TRBV9; 9 nucleotides match TRBD2. This CDR3 spans 20 amino acids. Germline loops: CDR1 SGDLS, CDR2 YYNGEE. V was pared by 3 bases and J by 1 base, with 14 bases of the junction left unmatched. The CDR3 loop reads CASSAPLISGSGSGANVLTF. For the CDR3, the DNA is TGTGCCAGCAGCGCCCCCTTAATTAGCGGGAGTGGTTCTGGGGCCAACGTCCTGACTTTC.

The chain couples TRBV2 to TRBJ2-1, with D possibly TRBD2 on 6 matching bases. CDR3 length: 14 residues. Germline V CDR1 and CDR2: SNHLY, FYNNEI. V lost 7 bases and J 1 base, leaving 11 bases between the germline ends. CDR3 nucleotide sequence: TGTGCCAGCACGGGAGACAGATCCTACAATGAGCAGTTCTTC. Amino acid sequence: CASTGDRSYNEQFF.

The CDR3 region has the DNA TGCGCCAGCAGCCCTCGTCCGGACAGGGCGAACACTGAAGCTTTCTTT. Amino acids: CASSPRPDRANTEAFF. This chain uses TRBV5-1 with TRBJ1-1, with 8 bases lining up with TRBD1. The germline gives CDR1 SGHRS, CDR2 YFSETQ. Trimming cost V 4 bases and J 1 base; bases outside gene matches: 9. CDR3 length: 16 amino acids.

A single count supports this clone. The chain links TRBV7-2 to TRBJ2-7, with D possibly matching TRBD1 (6 bases). Trimming pared 3 bases from V and 0 bases from J, leaving 9 bases between. The CDR3 has 14 amino acids. Germline assignment: CDR1 SGHTA and CDR2 FQGNSA. The CDR3 region has the DNA TGTGCCAGCAGCTTTGACAGGAGCTCCTACGAGCAGTACTTC. It is translated as CASSFDRSSYEQYF.

The chain combines TRBV9 with TRBJ2-1; D possibly corresponds to TRBD2 (7 bases). The length of the CDR3 is 19 residues. Trimming shortened V by 3 bases and J by 5 bases, and 27 bases separated the two germline ends. The germline gives CDR1 SGDLS, CDR2 YYNGEE. The CDR3: CASSGGAGDRAGFNNEQFF. DNA for the CDR3: TGTGCCAGCAGCGGGGGGGCAGGGGATCGAGCGGGATTTAACAATGAGCAGTTCTTC. The entire variable domain, with the rest obtained from reference TRBV9 and TRBJ2-1, is as follows: DSGVTQTPKHLITATGQRVTLRCSPRSGDLSVYWYQQSLDQGLQFLIQYYNGEERAKGNILERFSAQQFPDLHSELNLSSLELGDSALYFCASSGGAGDRAGFNNEQFFGPGTRLTVL.

This clone has only one observation. V gene TRBV21-1 combines with J gene TRBJ2-7; the D call of TRBD1 is as the table states it, not checked on the DNA. TRBV21-1 corresponds to a pseudogene. This CDR3 region has 18 residues. CDR3 loop: CASSKGLGSGTGRYEQYF. In DNA, the CDR3 is TGTGCCAGCAGCAAAGGGTTGGGATCCGGGACAGGGCGGTACGAGCAGTACTTC.

The chain links TRBV5-6 to TRBJ2-7; D unclear. The CDR3 consists of 14 residues. The V end was cut by 4 bases, the J end by 1 base, with 12 bases between. Germline CDR1 SGHDT, CDR2 YYEEEE. The CDR3 region is CASSPITQSYEQYF. CDR3 sequence (DNA): TGTGCCAGCAGCCCAATAACACAGTCCTACGAGCAGTACTTC.

This clone was counted only a few times. V and J are TRBV6-5 and TRBJ2-7; 7 bases agree with TRBD2. This CDR3 spans 14 amino acids. Trimming at V came to 8 bases and at J to 6 bases, leaving 13 bases not matched to a gene. Germline loops: CDR1 MNHEY, CDR2 SVGAGI. This chain's CDR3 is CASGPRDYIGEQYF. The CDR3 nucleotides read TGTGCCAGCGGCCCCCGGGACTATATAGGCGAGCAGTACTTC.

Comment on this clone: Other DNA sequences of this sample code for an identical CDR3. The V gene is TRBV11-2, the J gene TRBJ2-5; D is perhaps TRBD2 (7 bases). V gave up 5 bases and J gave up 8 bases, with 27 bases separating them. This CDR3 is 17 amino acids long. Germline V gene data show CDR1 as SGHAT and CDR2 as FQNNGV. This CDR3 is CASSPLVGGAQSETQYF. The DNA for the CDR3 is TGTGCCAGCAGCCCCCTTGTGGGGGGGGCGCAATCAGAAACCCAGTACTTC.

This clone was recorded once. The chain is built from TRBV29-1 and TRBJ2-7, with 8 bases identical to TRBD1. The CDR3 loop spans 14 amino acids. The germline gives CDR1 SQVTM, CDR2 ANQGSEA. After removal of 7 bases from V and 3 bases from J, the junction contained 11 bases not matched to a gene. In DNA, the CDR3 is TGCAGCGCTGGCCGGGACAGGCTTATCTACGAGCAGTACTTC. Residues: CSAGRDRLIYEQYF.